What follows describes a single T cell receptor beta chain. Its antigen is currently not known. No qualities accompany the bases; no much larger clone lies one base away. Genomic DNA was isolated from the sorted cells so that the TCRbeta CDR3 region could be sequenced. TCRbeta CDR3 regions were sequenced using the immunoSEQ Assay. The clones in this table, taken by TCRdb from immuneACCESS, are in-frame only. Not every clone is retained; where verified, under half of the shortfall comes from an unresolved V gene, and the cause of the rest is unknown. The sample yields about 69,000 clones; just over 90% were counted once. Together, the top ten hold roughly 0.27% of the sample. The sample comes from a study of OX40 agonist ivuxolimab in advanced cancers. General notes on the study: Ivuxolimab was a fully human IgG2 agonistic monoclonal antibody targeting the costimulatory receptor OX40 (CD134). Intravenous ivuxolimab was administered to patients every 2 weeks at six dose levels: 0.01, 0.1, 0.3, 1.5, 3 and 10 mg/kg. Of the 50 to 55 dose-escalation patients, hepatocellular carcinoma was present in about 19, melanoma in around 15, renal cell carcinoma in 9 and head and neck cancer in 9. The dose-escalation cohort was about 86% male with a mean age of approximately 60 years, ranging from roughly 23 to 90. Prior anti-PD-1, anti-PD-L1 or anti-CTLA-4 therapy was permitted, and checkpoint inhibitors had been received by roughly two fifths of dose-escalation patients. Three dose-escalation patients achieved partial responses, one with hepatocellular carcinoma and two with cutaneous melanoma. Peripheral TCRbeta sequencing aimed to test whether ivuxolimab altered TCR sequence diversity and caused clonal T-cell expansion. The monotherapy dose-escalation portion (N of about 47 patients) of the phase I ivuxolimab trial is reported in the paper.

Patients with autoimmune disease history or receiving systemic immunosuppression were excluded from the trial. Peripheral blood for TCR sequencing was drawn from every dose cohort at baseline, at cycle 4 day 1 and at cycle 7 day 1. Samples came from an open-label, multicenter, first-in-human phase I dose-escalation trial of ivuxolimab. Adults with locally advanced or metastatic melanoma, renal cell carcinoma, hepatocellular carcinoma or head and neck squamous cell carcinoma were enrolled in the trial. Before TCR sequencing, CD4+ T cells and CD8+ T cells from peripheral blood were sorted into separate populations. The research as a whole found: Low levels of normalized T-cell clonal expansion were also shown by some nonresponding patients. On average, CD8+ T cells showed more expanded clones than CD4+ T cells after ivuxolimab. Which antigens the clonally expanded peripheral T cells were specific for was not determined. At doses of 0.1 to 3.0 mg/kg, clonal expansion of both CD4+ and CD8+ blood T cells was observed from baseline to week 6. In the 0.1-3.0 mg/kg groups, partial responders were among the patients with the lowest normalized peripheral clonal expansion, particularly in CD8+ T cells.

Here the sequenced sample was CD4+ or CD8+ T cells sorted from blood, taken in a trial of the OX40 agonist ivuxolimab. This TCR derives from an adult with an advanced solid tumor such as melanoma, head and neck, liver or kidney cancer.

Here the CDR3 is given as CASRGRNQYNEKLFF. The DNA sequence reads TGTGCCAGCCGAGGACGGAACCAATATAATGAAAAACTGTTTTTT. The chain couples TRBV19 to TRBJ1-4; the D segment cannot be called with confidence. The germline V gene (reference sequence) specifies LNHDA as CDR1 and SQIVND as CDR2. The V end loses 9 bases and the J end loses 4 bases, and a stretch of 18 bases separates them. From the cysteine up to the phenylalanine, the CDR3 has a length of 15 residues. Just the 45-base CDR3 DNA is kept, in frame starting at base 1.